This is a list of T cell receptor beta chains from one sample in a study of Ad26.COV2.S vaccination and SARS-CoV-2 variants. Assay used: immunoSEQ multiplex PCR; TCRdb lists only in-frame clones, some missing. The repertoire has approximately 360,000 clones, 83% of them found once; the top ten carry about 7.1%. Material: peripheral blood, obtained in a trial of Ad26.COV2.S vaccine versus placebo. Receptor source: a person aged 18-60 years who received the Ad26.COV2.S COVID-19 vaccine or a placebo. Each CDR3 is given with its conserved first and last residue. The D gene is left open where the match is weak. Expanded clones get a size class; other rows say once, few or many, or leave the size out.

v_call: TRBV7-8; d_call: .; j_call: TRBJ2-7; clone_size: .; cdr3_aa: CASSRTSTYEQYF; cdr3_nt: TGTGCCAGCAGCCGTACTAGCACCTACGAGCAGTACTTC
v_call: TRBV7-9; d_call: .; j_call: TRBJ2-2; clone_size: .; cdr3_aa: CASSLLNTGELFF; cdr3_nt: TGTGCCAGCAGCCTACTCAACACCGGGGAGCTGTTTTTT
v_call: TRBV6-5; d_call: .; j_call: TRBJ2-7; clone_size: .; cdr3_aa: CASSKTGIEQYF; cdr3_nt: TGTGCCAGCAGTAAAACAGGGATCGAGCAGTACTTC
v_call: TRBV10-2; d_call: .; j_call: TRBJ2-5; clone_size: .; cdr3_aa: CASSELGLTQYF; cdr3_nt: TGCGCCAGCAGTGAGCTCGGACTCACCCAGTACTTC
v_call: TRBV5-1; d_call: TRBD1; j_call: TRBJ1-2; clone_size: .; cdr3_aa: CASSLLGQATNYGYTF; cdr3_nt: TGCGCCAGCAGCCTGCTCGGACAGGCGACTAACTATGGCTACACCTTC
v_call: TRBV3-1/TRBV3-2; d_call: .; j_call: TRBJ2-4; clone_size: once; cdr3_aa: CASSQARTSIQYF; cdr3_nt: TGTGCCAGCAGCCAGGCGAGGACAAGCATTCAGTACTTC
v_call: TRBV11-2; d_call: .; j_call: TRBJ1-1; clone_size: .; cdr3_aa: CASSQSGVTEAFF; cdr3_nt: TGTGCCAGCAGCCAATCAGGGGTTACTGAAGCTTTCTTT
v_call: TRBV18; d_call: .; j_call: TRBJ2-7; clone_size: .; cdr3_aa: CASSPPGGAEQYF; cdr3_nt: TGTGCCAGCTCACCACCGGGCGGGGCGGAGCAGTACTTC
v_call: TRBV20-1; d_call: .; j_call: TRBJ2-5; clone_size: .; cdr3_aa: CSASGREVETQYF; cdr3_nt: TGCAGTGCTAGTGGCAGGGAAGTCGAGACCCAGTACTTC
v_call: TRBV19; d_call: TRBD1; j_call: TRBJ2-5; clone_size: .; cdr3_aa: CASSFSGTGRQETQYF; cdr3_nt: TGTGCCAGTAGTTTTTCCGGGACAGGGCGACAAGAGACCCAGTACTTC
v_call: TRBV5-8; d_call: TRBD1; j_call: TRBJ2-5; clone_size: .; cdr3_aa: CASSPPGTGRETQYF; cdr3_nt: TGTGCCAGCAGCCCGCCCGGGACAGGGAGAGAGACCCAGTACTTC
v_call: TRBV13; d_call: .; j_call: TRBJ1-2; clone_size: .; cdr3_aa: CASSVRVRGANYGYTF; cdr3_nt: TGTGCCAGCAGCGTGAGGGTCCGAGGGGCTAACTATGGCTACACCTTC
v_call: TRBV14; d_call: TRBD1; j_call: TRBJ2-2; clone_size: few; cdr3_aa: CASSRDSSAGELFF; cdr3_nt: TGTGCCAGCAGTCGGGACAGTTCGGCCGGGGAGCTGTTTTTT
v_call: TRBV10-2; d_call: TRBD2; j_call: TRBJ2-3; clone_size: .; cdr3_aa: CASSPRGGVDTQYF; cdr3_nt: TGCGCCAGCAGTCCTCGGGGGGGGGTAGATACGCAGTATTTT
v_call: TRBV19; d_call: .; j_call: TRBJ2-7; clone_size: .; cdr3_aa: CATKTGHLTYEQYF; cdr3_nt: TGTGCCACAAAAACAGGGCACCTAACCTACGAGCAGTACTTC
v_call: TRBV18; d_call: TRBD2; j_call: TRBJ2-7; clone_size: .; cdr3_aa: CASSASGSTVSYEQYF; cdr3_nt: TGTGCCAGCTCGGCCAGCGGGAGCACTGTCTCCTACGAGCAGTACTTC
v_call: TRBV5-1; d_call: TRBD1; j_call: TRBJ2-1; clone_size: .; cdr3_aa: CASASGDRLYNEQFF; cdr3_nt: TGCGCCAGCGCTTCTGGGGACAGACTCTACAATGAGCAGTTCTTC
v_call: TRBV19; d_call: TRBD1; j_call: TRBJ2-7; clone_size: .; cdr3_aa: CADRAWYEQYF; cdr3_nt: TGTGCCGACAGGGCATGGTACGAGCAGTACTTC
v_call: TRBV5-1; d_call: .; j_call: TRBJ2-5; clone_size: .; cdr3_aa: CASSRLTQETQYF; cdr3_nt: TGCGCCAGCAGCCGATTGACTCAAGAGACCCAGTACTTC
v_call: TRBV15; d_call: TRBD2; j_call: TRBJ2-3; clone_size: .; cdr3_aa: CATSSRLAGPARITTDTQYF; cdr3_nt: TGTGCCACCAGCAGCCGACTAGCGGGGCCCGCCCGGATAACAACAGATACGCAGTATTTT
v_call: TRBV19; d_call: .; j_call: TRBJ1-3; clone_size: .; cdr3_aa: CASSIGRNTIYF; cdr3_nt: TGTGCCAGTAGTATTGGAAGAAACACCATATATTTT
v_call: TRBV3-1/TRBV3-2; d_call: TRBD1; j_call: TRBJ2-2; clone_size: .; cdr3_aa: CASSQARQGRTGELFF; cdr3_nt: TGTGCCAGCAGCCAAGCCCGACAGGGGAGGACGGGGGAGCTGTTTTTT
v_call: TRBV18; d_call: .; j_call: TRBJ1-3; clone_size: .; cdr3_aa: CASSPRSSGNTIYF; cdr3_nt: TGTGCCAGCTCACCAAGGAGCTCTGGAAACACCATATATTTT
v_call: TRBV5-1; d_call: TRBD2; j_call: TRBJ2-7; clone_size: once; cdr3_aa: CASSYSGRYEQYF; cdr3_nt: TGCGCCAGCAGCTATAGCGGGAGGTACGAGCAGTACTTC
v_call: TRBV5-1; d_call: .; j_call: TRBJ2-5; clone_size: .; cdr3_aa: CASSLGTPDQETQYF; cdr3_nt: TGCGCCAGCAGCTTGGGGACTCCCGACCAAGAGACCCAGTACTTC
v_call: TRBV3-1/TRBV3-2; d_call: .; j_call: TRBJ1-1; clone_size: .; cdr3_aa: CASSPPNRIANTEAFF; cdr3_nt: TGTGCCAGCAGCCCGCCTAACCGAATTGCGAACACTGAAGCTTTCTTT
v_call: TRBV9; d_call: TRBD1; j_call: TRBJ1-2; clone_size: once; cdr3_aa: CASSVRQGDGYTF; cdr3_nt: TGTGCCAGCAGCGTGCGACAGGGGGATGGCTACACCTTC
v_call: TRBV27; d_call: .; j_call: TRBJ1-2; clone_size: .; cdr3_aa: CATTPTLGGLIYGYTF; cdr3_nt: TGTGCCACCACGCCCACTCTAGGGGGATTAATATATGGCTACACCTTC
v_call: TRBV5-4; d_call: .; j_call: TRBJ2-7; clone_size: .; cdr3_aa: CASSPRSNYEQYF; cdr3_nt: TGTGCCAGCAGCCCAAGATCCAACTACGAGCAGTACTTC
v_call: TRBV27; d_call: TRBD2; j_call: TRBJ2-1; clone_size: once; cdr3_aa: CASSLLAGGPEQFF; cdr3_nt: TGTGCCAGCAGTTTATTAGCGGGGGGGCCTGAGCAGTTCTTC
v_call: TRBV5-6; d_call: .; j_call: TRBJ2-7; clone_size: .; cdr3_aa: CASSLGPVLEQYF; cdr3_nt: TGTGCCAGCAGCTTGGGGCCGGTACTGGAGCAGTACTTC
v_call: TRBV15; d_call: .; j_call: TRBJ1-4; clone_size: .; cdr3_aa: CATSRERGVYEKLFF; cdr3_nt: TGTGCCACCAGCAGAGAGAGGGGGGTATATGAAAAACTGTTTTTT
v_call: TRBV15; d_call: .; j_call: TRBJ1-1; clone_size: .; cdr3_aa: CATSRDINTEAFF; cdr3_nt: TGTGCCACCAGCAGAGATATAAACACTGAAGCTTTCTTT
v_call: TRBV5-4; d_call: .; j_call: TRBJ2-7; clone_size: .; cdr3_aa: CASSLGSSSYEQYF; cdr3_nt: TGTGCCAGCAGCTTAGGCTCTAGCAGCTACGAGCAGTACTTC
v_call: TRBV7-3; d_call: .; j_call: TRBJ2-7; clone_size: few; cdr3_aa: CASSFGRGYEQYF; cdr3_nt: TGTGCCAGCAGCTTCGGTCGGGGCTACGAGCAGTACTTC
v_call: TRBV7-9; d_call: TRBD1; j_call: TRBJ1-2; clone_size: .; cdr3_aa: CASSSRDRATNGYTF; cdr3_nt: TGTGCCAGCAGCTCCCGGGACAGGGCTACGAATGGCTACACCTTC
v_call: TRBV20-1; d_call: .; j_call: TRBJ2-7; clone_size: .; cdr3_aa: CSATGIEQYF; cdr3_nt: TGCAGTGCTACGGGGATCGAGCAGTACTTC
v_call: TRBV3-1/TRBV3-2; d_call: TRBD2; j_call: TRBJ2-7; clone_size: once; cdr3_aa: CASSQTSGDHEQYF; cdr3_nt: TGTGCCAGCAGCCAGACTAGCGGGGACCACGAGCAGTACTTC
v_call: TRBV2; d_call: .; j_call: TRBJ2-2; clone_size: .; cdr3_aa: CASSPGSGPDTGELFF; cdr3_nt: TGTGCCAGCAGCCCCGGAAGTGGACCCGACACCGGGGAGCTGTTTTTT
v_call: TRBV7-9; d_call: .; j_call: TRBJ1-3; clone_size: .; cdr3_aa: CASSHQTGGGNTIYF; cdr3_nt: TGTGCCAGCAGCCACCAGACAGGAGGAGGAAACACCATATATTTT
v_call: TRBV5-1; d_call: TRBD2; j_call: TRBJ2-7; clone_size: .; cdr3_aa: CASSSNQGLAGSTSYEQYF; cdr3_nt: TGCGCCAGCAGCTCTAACCAGGGACTAGCGGGCTCAACCTCCTACGAGCAGTACTTC
v_call: TRBV6-2/TRBV6-3; d_call: .; j_call: TRBJ2-3; clone_size: .; cdr3_aa: CASSYSDRSLTDTQYF; cdr3_nt: TGTGCCAGCAGTTACTCTGACAGGTCCCTCACAGATACGCAGTATTTT
v_call: TRBV6-5; d_call: TRBD1; j_call: TRBJ2-7; clone_size: .; cdr3_aa: CAILDRGHEQYF; cdr3_nt: TGTGCCATCCTGGACAGGGGCCACGAGCAGTACTTC
v_call: TRBV9; d_call: .; j_call: TRBJ1-6; clone_size: .; cdr3_aa: CASSPRGGKYNSPLHF; cdr3_nt: TGTGCCAGCAGCCCGAGGGGAGGGAAATATAATTCACCCCTCCACTTT
v_call: TRBV6-1; d_call: TRBD2; j_call: TRBJ2-1; clone_size: once; cdr3_aa: CASSGLSLAGAYNEQFF; cdr3_nt: TGTGCCAGCAGTGGTCTCTCACTAGCGGGAGCATACAATGAGCAGTTCTTC
v_call: TRBV4-1; d_call: .; j_call: TRBJ2-3; clone_size: once; cdr3_aa: CASSQGGMKGASTDTQYF; cdr3_nt: TGCGCCAGCAGCCAAGGAGGGATGAAAGGTGCTAGCACAGATACGCAGTATTTT
v_call: TRBV7-3; d_call: TRBD1; j_call: TRBJ1-1; clone_size: .; cdr3_aa: CASSLTGGESRAFF; cdr3_nt: TGTGCCAGCAGCTTAACAGGGGGCGAAAGTAGAGCTTTCTTT
v_call: TRBV18; d_call: .; j_call: TRBJ1-1; clone_size: few; cdr3_aa: CASAMDSNTEAFF; cdr3_nt: TGTGCCAGCGCCATGGACAGTAACACTGAAGCTTTCTTT
v_call: TRBV7-9; d_call: .; j_call: TRBJ2-1; clone_size: few; cdr3_aa: CASSLDYNEQFF; cdr3_nt: TGTGCCAGCAGCTTAGACTACAATGAGCAGTTCTTC
v_call: TRBV13; d_call: TRBD1; j_call: TRBJ1-2; clone_size: .; cdr3_aa: CASSFRALSRDRGRANYGYTF; cdr3_nt: TGTGCCAGCAGCTTCCGAGCCCTCTCCCGGGACAGGGGGCGAGCTAACTATGGCTACACCTTC